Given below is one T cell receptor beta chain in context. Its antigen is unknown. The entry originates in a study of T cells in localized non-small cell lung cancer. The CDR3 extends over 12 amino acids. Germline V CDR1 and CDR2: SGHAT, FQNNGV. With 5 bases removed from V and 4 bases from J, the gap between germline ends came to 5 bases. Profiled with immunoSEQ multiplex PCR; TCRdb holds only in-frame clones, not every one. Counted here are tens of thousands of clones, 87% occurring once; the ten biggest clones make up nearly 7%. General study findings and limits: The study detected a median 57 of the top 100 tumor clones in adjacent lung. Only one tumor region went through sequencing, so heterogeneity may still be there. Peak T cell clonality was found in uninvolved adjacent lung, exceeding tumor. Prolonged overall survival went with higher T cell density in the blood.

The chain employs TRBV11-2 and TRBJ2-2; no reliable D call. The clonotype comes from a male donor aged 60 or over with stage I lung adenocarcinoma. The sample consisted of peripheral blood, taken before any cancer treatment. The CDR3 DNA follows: TGTGCCAGCAGCCCTAGCACCGGGGAGCTGTTTTTT. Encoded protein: CASSPSTGELFF.